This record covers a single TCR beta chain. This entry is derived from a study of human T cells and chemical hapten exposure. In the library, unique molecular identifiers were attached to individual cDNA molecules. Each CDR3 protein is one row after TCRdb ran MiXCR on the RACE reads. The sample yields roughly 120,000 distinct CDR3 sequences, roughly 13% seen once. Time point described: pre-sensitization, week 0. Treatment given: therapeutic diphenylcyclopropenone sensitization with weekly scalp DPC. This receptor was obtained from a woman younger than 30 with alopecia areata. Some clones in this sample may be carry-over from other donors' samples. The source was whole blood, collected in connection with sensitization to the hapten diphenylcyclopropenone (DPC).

CDR3 DNA sequence: TGCGCCAGCAGCCAAGATTTAGCGGGGAGCTCCTACGAGCAGTACTTC. The encoded protein is CASSQDLAGSSYEQYF. The chain joins TRBV4-3 to TRBJ2-7, with TRBD2 identical over 8 bases. Trimming at V came to 0 bases and at J to 0 bases, leaving 4 bases not matched to a gene. The CDR3 length is 16 residues. Germline loops: CDR1 LGHNA, CDR2 YSLEER.